Given below is one T cell receptor beta chain in context. This sample was taken from a study of blood T cell repertoires in COVID-19. Study context: The samples span acute and convalescent COVID-19 from the United States, Italy and Spain. Sample material is recorded as cDNA or gDNA derived from T cells, B-cell-depleted T cells, or PBMCs.

TCRdb's table, derived via immunoSEQ multiplex PCR, lists solely in-frame clones and lacks some. This table holds over 130,000 clones, about four fifths found once. The CDR3 is made up of 11 amino acids. Germline values: CDR1 GTSNPN, CDR2 SVGIG (reference sequence). The V and J ends lost 1 base and 5 bases respectively, with 6 bases between them. Individuals aged about 18 to 89 years were recruited from 24 US areas. Participants reported their clinical history, and cohort assignment relied on those reports. The sample consisted of PBMCs or T cells enriched from blood (not recorded which). V usage is TRBV30 and J usage is TRBJ2-7; D gene unclear. The sequence came from a woman between 45 and 65 years old with acute COVID-19. As DNA, the CDR3 is TGTGCCTGGAGTGAACAGAACGAGCAGTACTTC. This translates into CAWSEQNEQYF. Full variable domain (rest looked up from reference TRBV30 and TRBJ2-7): SQTIHQWPATLVQPVGSPLSLECTVEGTSNPNLYWYRQAAGRGLQLLFYSVGIGQISSEVPQNLSASRPQDRQFILSSKKLLLSDSGFYLCAWSEQNEQYFGPGTRLTVT.